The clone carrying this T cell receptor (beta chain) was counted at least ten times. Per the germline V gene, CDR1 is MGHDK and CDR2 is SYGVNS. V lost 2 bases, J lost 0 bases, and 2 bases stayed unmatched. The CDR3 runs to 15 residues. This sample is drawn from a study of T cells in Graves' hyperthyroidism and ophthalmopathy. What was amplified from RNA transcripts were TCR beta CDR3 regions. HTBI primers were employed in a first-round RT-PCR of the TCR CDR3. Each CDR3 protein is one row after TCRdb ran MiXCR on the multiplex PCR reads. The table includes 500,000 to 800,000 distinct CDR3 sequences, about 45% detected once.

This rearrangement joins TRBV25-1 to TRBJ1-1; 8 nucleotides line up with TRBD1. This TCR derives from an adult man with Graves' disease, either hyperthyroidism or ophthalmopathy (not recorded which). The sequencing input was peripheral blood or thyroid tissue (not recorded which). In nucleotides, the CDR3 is TGTGCCAGCAGTGAACCGACAGGGGTGAACACTGAAGCTTTCTTT. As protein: CASSEPTGVNTEAFF.